A selection of T cell receptor beta chains follows, all from one sample in a study of blood T cell repertoires in COVID-19. The data were produced by immunoSEQ multiplex PCR, yet TCRdb's version contains in-frame clones alone and is incomplete. Here the sample spans about 210,000 clones, over 75% being singletons. The sequencing sample was made of peripheral blood. All receptors come from a human donor in a cohort sampled during active COVID-19. Each CDR3 is given with its conserved first and last residue. A D gene is named only where the DNA matches it firmly. Size tells how often a clone was seen (once, few, many) or the class of an expanded clone, and some rows leave it out.

abundance | j_gene | len | v_gene | d_gene | CDR3aa | CDR3nt
. | TRBJ2-1 | 15 | TRBV3-1/TRBV3-2 | TRBD2 | CASSQELAEPYEQFF | TGTGCCAGCAGCCAAGAGCTAGCGGAGCCCTATGAGCAGTTCTTC
many | TRBJ2-3 | 19 | TRBV5-1 | TRBD2 | CASSWDSGGRRSSTDTQYF | TGCGCCAGCAGCTGGGACAGCGGGGGGCGCCGCTCAAGCACAGATACGCAGTATTTT
. | TRBJ1-1 | 17 | TRBV9 | . | CASSVAGRGAVNTEAFF | TGTGCCAGCAGCGTAGCGGGGAGGGGGGCGGTGAACACTGAAGCTTTCTTT
. | TRBJ1-2 | 12 | TRBV12-3/TRBV12-4 | . | CASTPTNYGYTF | TGTGCCAGCACCCCTACTAACTATGGCTACACCTTC
. | TRBJ2-6 | 15 | TRBV6-6 | . | CASSYEASGANVLTF | TGTGCCAGCAGTTACGAGGCCTCTGGGGCCAACGTCCTGACTTTC
. | TRBJ2-1 | 15 | TRBV5-4 | TRBD2 | CASSLPGGAYNEQFF | TGTGCCAGCAGCTTACCGGGAGGGGCCTACAATGAGCAGTTCTTC
. | TRBJ1-5 | 12 | TRBV2 | . | CASNQPEGPQHF | TGTGCCAGCAATCAGCCGGAGGGGCCCCAGCATTTT
few | TRBJ1-6 | 16 | TRBV5-1 | TRBD1 | CASSPGVGQGMSPLHF | TGCGCCAGCAGCCCGGGGGTGGGACAGGGTATGTCACCCCTCCACTTT
. | TRBJ2-7 | 12 | TRBV3-1/TRBV3-2 | . | CASSPVGYEQYF | TGTGCCAGCAGCCCCGTCGGGTACGAGCAGTACTTC
. | TRBJ1-2 | 13 | TRBV19 | TRBD1 | CASSPGDRVGYTF | TGTGCCAGTAGTCCAGGAGACAGGGTTGGCTACACCTTC
. | TRBJ2-1 | 18 | TRBV7-2 | TRBD2 | CASSSRGRGASSYNEQFF | TGTGCCAGCAGCTCCCGGGGGCGGGGGGCGAGCTCCTACAATGAGCAGTTCTTC
. | TRBJ2-1 | 16 | TRBV4-1 | TRBD2 | CASSQAPTSGDNEQFF | TGCGCCAGCAGCCAAGCCCCGACTAGCGGAGACAATGAGCAGTTCTTC
. | TRBJ2-3 | 14 | TRBV6-5 | TRBD2 | CASSSGGDTDTQYF | TGTGCCAGCAGTAGCGGGGGGGACACAGATACGCAGTATTTT
. | TRBJ1-4 | 15 | TRBV15 | . | CATSRAGLLGEKLFF | TGTGCCACCAGCAGAGCGGGACTCCTGGGAGAAAAACTGTTTTTT